One and the same sample provided the 6 T cell receptor beta chains below, sequenced in a study of shared clonotypes between healthy human individuals. Clones were sequenced by immunoSEQ multiplex PCR, and TCRdb holds only the in-frame ones, with some missing. This table has 1.5 million to 2.5 million clones, approximately 94% appearing once. Naive CD8 cells lacked CD45RO, underwent positive selection for CCR7 and left out terminally differentiated effector memory CD45RA+ cells. What was sequenced was naive CD8+ T cells sorted from blood. The receptors originated from a man aged 18 to 30 in good health.

The V call is TRBV7-9, the J call TRBJ2-3; D might be TRBD2 (5 bases). Trimming cost V 5 bases and J 7 bases, with 25 bases left between them. Germline V lookup: CDR1 SEHNR, CDR2 FQNEAQ (reference sequence). CDR3 length: 17 amino acids. The CDR3 is CASSPYSGNAYFNTQYF. The CDR3 DNA sequence: TGTGCCAGCAGCCCGTACTCGGGGAACGCATACTTCAATACGCAGTATTTT.

The DNA of the CDR3 is TGTGCCAGCAGTTCTACTAGCGGGGCTTACAATGAGCAGTTCTTC. Amino acids: CASSSTSGAYNEQFF. The genes are TRBV27 and TRBJ2-1, with 10 bases matching TRBD2. Germline CDR1 reads MNHEY; CDR2 reads SMNVEV (reference sequence). V was clipped by 4 bases and J by 4 bases; unmatched bases: 4. The CDR3 loop spans 15 amino acids.

The chain has TRBV4-1 and TRBJ2-4; a possible D gene is TRBD1 (7 bases). The CDR3 runs 16 residues. V dropped 3 bases and J dropped 8 bases, with 20 bases sitting between them. Looked up from germline, CDR1 is MGHRA and CDR2 is YSYEKL. The CDR3 nucleotides are TGCGCCAGCAGCCACCAGTGGGGACAGCCGGGGGACATTCAGTACTTC. As protein: CASSHQWGQPGDIQYF.

This clone was seen a single time. V and J are TRBV9 and TRBJ1-6; D is possibly TRBD1 (6 bases). The germline V gene encodes CDR1 SGDLS and CDR2 YYNGEE. The CDR3 spans 13 residues. V was cut by 3 bases and J by 7 bases, with 8 bases left in between. The CDR3 sequence is CASSEDRNSPLHF. The CDR3 nucleotides read TGTGCCAGCAGCGAGGACAGAAATTCACCCCTCCACTTT.

This sequence joins TRBV5-1 and TRBJ1-1, with TRBD1 matching 8 bases. Germline CDR1 and CDR2: SGHRS and YFSETQ. Losses at the gene ends were 6 bases for V and 0 bases for J; bases not matched to a gene: 7. The CDR3 runs 15 residues. The CDR3 DNA follows: TGCGCCAGCAACAGGGGGGATTTGGTGAACACTGAAGCTTTCTTT. The encoded protein is CASNRGDLVNTEAFF.

V is TRBV5-6 and J is TRBJ1-6, with 8 bases matching TRBD1. Trimming at V came to 0 bases and at J to 11 bases, leaving 7 bases not matched to a gene. There are 15 residues in the CDR3. Germline V gene lookup returns CDR1 SGHDT and CDR2 YYEEEE. The CDR3, as DNA: TGTGCCAGCAGCTTGGAGACAGGGGTCGGGCCACCCCTCCACTTT. As protein: CASSLETGVGPPLHF.